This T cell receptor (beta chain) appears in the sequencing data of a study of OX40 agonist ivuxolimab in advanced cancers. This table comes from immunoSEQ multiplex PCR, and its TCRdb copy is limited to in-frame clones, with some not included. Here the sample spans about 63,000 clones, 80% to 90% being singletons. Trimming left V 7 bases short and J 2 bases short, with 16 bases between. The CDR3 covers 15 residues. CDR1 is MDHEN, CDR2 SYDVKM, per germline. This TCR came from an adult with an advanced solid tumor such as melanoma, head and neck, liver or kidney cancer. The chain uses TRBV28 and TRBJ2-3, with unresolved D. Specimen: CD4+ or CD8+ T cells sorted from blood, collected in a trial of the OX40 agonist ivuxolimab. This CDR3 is CASTLVLDNTDTQYF. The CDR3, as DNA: TGTGCCAGCACCCTTGTTCTGGATAACACAGATACGCAGTATTTT.